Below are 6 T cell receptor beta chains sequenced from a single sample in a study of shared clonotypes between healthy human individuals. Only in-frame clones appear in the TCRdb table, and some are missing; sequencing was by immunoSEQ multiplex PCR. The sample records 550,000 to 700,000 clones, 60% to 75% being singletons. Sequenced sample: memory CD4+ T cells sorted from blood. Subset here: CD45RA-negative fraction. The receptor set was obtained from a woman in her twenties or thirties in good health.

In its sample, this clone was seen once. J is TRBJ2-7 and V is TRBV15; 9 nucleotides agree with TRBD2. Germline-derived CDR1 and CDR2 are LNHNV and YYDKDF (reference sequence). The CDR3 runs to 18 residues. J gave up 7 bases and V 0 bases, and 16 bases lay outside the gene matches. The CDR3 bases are TGTGCCACCAGCAGAGATGAACTAGCGGGCGGCGCTAATTTGGAGCAGTACTTC. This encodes CATSRDELAGGANLEQYF.

The CDR3 coding sequence is TGTGCCAGCAGCTTGACCGGGAGCGAGCAGTACTTC. Its translation is CASSLTGSEQYF. The chain combines TRBV7-9 with TRBJ2-7, with D possibly being TRBD2 (6 bases). The germline V and J ends were trimmed by 3 bases and 6 bases, with 9 bases remaining between them. Germline assignment: CDR1 SEHNR and CDR2 FQNEAQ (reference sequence). The CDR3 extends over 12 amino acids.

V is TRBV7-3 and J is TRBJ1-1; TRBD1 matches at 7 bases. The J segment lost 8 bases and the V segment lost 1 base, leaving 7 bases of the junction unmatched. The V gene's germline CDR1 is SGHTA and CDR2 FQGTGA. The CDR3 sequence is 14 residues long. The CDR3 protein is CASSLNGGTDEAFF. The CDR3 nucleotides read TGTGCCAGCAGCTTAAACGGAGGGACAGACGAAGCTTTCTTT.

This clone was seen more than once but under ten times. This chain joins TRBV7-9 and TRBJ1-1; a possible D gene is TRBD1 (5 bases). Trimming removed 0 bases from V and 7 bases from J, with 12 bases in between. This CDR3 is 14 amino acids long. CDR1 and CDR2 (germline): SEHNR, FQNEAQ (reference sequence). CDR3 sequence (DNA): TGTGCCAGCAGCTTAGCGGAGGGGCAACTTGAAGCTTTCTTT. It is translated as CASSLAEGQLEAFF. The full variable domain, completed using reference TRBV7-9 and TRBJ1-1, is DTGVSQNPRHKITKRGQNVTFRCDPISEHNRLYWYRQTLGQGPEFLTYFQNEAQLEKSRLLSDRFSAERPKGSFSTLEIQRTEQGDSAMYLCASSLAEGQLEAFFGQGTRLTVV.

CDR3 DNA sequence: TGCGCCAGCAGCTTGGGTGGAGTGGAGGGGCGTGAGCAGTACTTC. Translating gives CASSLGGVEGREQYF. The chain joins TRBV5-1 to TRBJ2-7, with D possibly matching TRBD2 (6 bases). V lost 0 bases and J 7 bases, leaving 17 bases between the germline ends. This CDR3 region has 15 residues. Germline lookup yields CDR1 SGHRS and CDR2 YFSETQ.

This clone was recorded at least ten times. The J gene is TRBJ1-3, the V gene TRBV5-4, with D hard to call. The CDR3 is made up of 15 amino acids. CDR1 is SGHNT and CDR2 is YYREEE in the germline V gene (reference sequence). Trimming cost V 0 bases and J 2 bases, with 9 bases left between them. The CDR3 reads CASSLDLTTGNTIYF. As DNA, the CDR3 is TGTGCCAGCAGCTTGGACCTAACAACTGGAAACACCATATATTTT.